What follows describes a single T cell receptor beta chain. After 5'RACE with constant-segment primers, TCR alpha and TCR beta cDNA libraries carrying sample barcodes and UMIs were obtained. A single record per CDR3 protein comes from TCRdb applying MiXCR to the 5' RACE reads. The top ten clones hold around 20% of a sample with roughly 340,000 distinct CDR3 sequences, 20% to 25% of them seen once. The sample is drawn from a study of T-cell memory formation after mild COVID-19. Study at large: For the most part, TCR clusters were specific to one donor.

V was clipped by 4 bases and J by 7 bases; unmatched bases: 7. Germline values: CDR1 MNHEY, CDR2 SVGAGI. The CDR3 contains 14 residues. Sequencing was performed on PBMCs or a T cell subset sorted from them (not recorded which). The J gene is TRBJ1-2, the V gene TRBV6-5, with 9 bases fitting TRBD1. This TCR derives from a man younger than 30 who had mild COVID-19 (a few samples of this study predate the infection). Cell type and time point are not known. CDR3 residues: CASSSIQGASGYTF. CDR3 in DNA: TGTGCCAGCAGTTCCATACAGGGGGCGAGTGGCTACACCTTC.